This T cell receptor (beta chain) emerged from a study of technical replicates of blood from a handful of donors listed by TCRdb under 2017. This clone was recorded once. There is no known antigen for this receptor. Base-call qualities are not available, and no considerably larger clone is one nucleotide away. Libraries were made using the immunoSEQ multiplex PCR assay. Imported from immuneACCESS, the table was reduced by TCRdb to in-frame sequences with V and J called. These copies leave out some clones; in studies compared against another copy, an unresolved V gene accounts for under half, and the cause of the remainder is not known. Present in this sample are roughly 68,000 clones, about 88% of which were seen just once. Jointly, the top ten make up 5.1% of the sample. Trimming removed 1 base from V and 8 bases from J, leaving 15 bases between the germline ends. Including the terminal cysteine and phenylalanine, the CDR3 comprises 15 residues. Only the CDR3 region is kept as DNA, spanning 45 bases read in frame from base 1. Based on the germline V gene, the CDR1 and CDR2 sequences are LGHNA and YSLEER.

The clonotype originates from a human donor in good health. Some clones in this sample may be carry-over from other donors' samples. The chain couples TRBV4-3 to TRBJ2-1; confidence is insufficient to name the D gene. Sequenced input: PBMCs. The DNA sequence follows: TGCGCCAGCAGCCAAGGAGACATCCGAATCTATGAGCAGTTCTTC. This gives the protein CASSQGDIRIYEQFF.